What follows is one TCR beta chain and its context. This clonotype was seen more than once but under ten times. No cognate antigen has been identified for it. One base away there is no much larger clone; base qualities are not given. This sample stems from a study of CD8 T cells in ankylosing spondylitis (dated by TCRdb to the late 2010s). For the study in its entirety: To find TCR variants linked to disease, the study profiled T cell receptor beta repertoires in ankylosing spondylitis patients and healthy donors. In total, the full study cohort was made up of 95 to 110 healthy donors and approximately 24 ankylosing spondylitis patients. Peripheral blood was sampled, and synovial fluid was additionally collected from ankylosing spondylitis patients.

Results and caveats for the whole study, not just this receptor: The disease-linked clones showed a CD8+ phenotype and occurred at relatively low frequencies in peripheral blood. Blood from ankylosing spondylitis patients appeared to be characterized by a TCR beta motif made up of several highly homologous amino acid variants. According to the report, matched synovial fluid samples from ankylosing spondylitis patients were significantly enriched for the disease-linked clones. Some motif variants were previously reported in synovial fluid and blood of reactive arthritis patients, suggesting common disease-initiation mechanisms.

The CDR3 starts with the cysteine, ends with the phenylalanine, and has 21 residues. Only the CDR3 DNA is retained, 63 bases long and in frame from the first base. V and J are trimmed by 0 bases and 2 bases, and the gene matches miss 14 bases of the junction. According to the germline V gene, CDR1 reads SGHRS and CDR2 reads YFSETQ. Instrument on record: Illumina HiSeq 2500. Quantitative 5'-RACE with molecular barcodes was the method used to prepare the TCR beta libraries. In the paper's pipeline: To identify disease-linked TCR variants, a new computational method was used, one built on a probabilistic model of VDJ rearrangement. TCRdb reprocessing: public reads trimmed at Q25 with fastp, clones called with MiXCR, in-frame beta chains kept. Every CDR3 protein is listed once, alongside the most common genes and DNA of its rows. TCRdb's processing, not the authors' own work, is the source of the V and J calls. This sample has about 170,000 distinct CDR3 sequences in its table, and around 19% of those were observed once. The top ten hold approximately 8% of the sample.

The sample consisted of blood, either unsorted or a sorted T cell fraction (not recorded which). The receptor's source is a male donor with ankylosing spondylitis or in good health (not recorded which). The rearrangement joined TRBV5-1 to TRBJ2-1, with 13 bases aligning to TRBD2. The CDR3 amino acid sequence is: CASSLAARQGTSGVPYNEQFF. The sequence in DNA is TGCGCCAGCAGCTTGGCCGCCCGTCAAGGGACTAGCGGGGTCCCCTACAATGAGCAGTTCTTC.